This entry concerns a single TCR beta chain. What it recognizes is unknown. The record originates from a study of T cell repertoires in cytomegalovirus infection. Across the study: Recently identified HLA-C-restricted CMV epitopes and well-studied HLA-B-restricted CMV epitopes were used by the study. It was the public TCR beta signatures that indicated both CMV infection and matching HLA type. Study results and caveats: Carriage of CMV together with the relevant HLA was identifiable through cumulative public TCR beta family frequency.

V lost 6 bases, J lost 3 bases, and 17 bases lay in between. Germline loops: CDR1 SEHNR, CDR2 FQNEAQ (reference sequence). This CDR3 is 15 amino acids long. TCRdb processed the reads anew with MiXCR; each CDR3 protein has one entry. The sample consists of around 750,000 distinct CDR3 sequences, 32% of them appearing once. This clonotype originated in a human donor in good health (CMV status not recorded). Some clones in this sample may be carry-over from other donors' samples. The chain couples TRBV7-9 to TRBJ2-5; TRBD1 or TRBD2 may be the D gene (6 bases each). The sample here was cultured CD8+ T cells from PBMCs, taken from culture after CMV antigen stimulation. Written as DNA, the CDR3 is TGTGCCAGCAGTTTCAGGGGTAGGAGGGAAGAGACCCAGTACTTC. It encodes CASSFRGRREETQYF.